This TCR beta chain comes out of a study of beta chain features in type 1 diabetes. Across the study: Healthy donors, compared against patients, showed similar age, gender and cell yields. Study-wide results and limits: Amplification by PCR could prefer shorter templates, with the same effect in patients and controls. Significant though moderate, a shortening of TCRB CDR3s appeared in all four CD4+ subsets of Type 1 diabetes patients.

The table lists this clone with a few counts. What it binds is unknown. CD4+ cells of the naive, central memory, regulatory and stem cell-like memory types were sorted via CD45RO/CCR7/CD25/CD127/CD95/CD27. Populations obtained by sorting all exceeded 98% purity. Trimming stripped 0 bases from V and 6 bases from J, with 12 bases between. The CDR3 spans 14 residues. Germline lookup yields CDR1 GTSNPN and CDR2 SVGIG (reference sequence). Reverse transcription of all isolated RNA meant that expressed TCRB transcripts were sequenced. Some clones are missing from TCRdb's copy, which holds only in-frame ones; the method was immunoSEQ multiplex PCR. The data hold 550,000 to 850,000 clones, with 13% observed a single time.

V and J are TRBV30 and TRBJ1-5; D gene uncertain. This TCR derives from a man aged 18 to 29 with type 1 diabetes. The specimen sequenced was naive CD4+ T cells from blood. As DNA, the CDR3 is TGTGCCTGGAGTGTAGAAGGAGATCCTCAGCCCCAGCATTTT. Translating gives CAWSVEGDPQPQHF. Together with reference TRBV30 and TRBJ1-5, the CDR3 gives the full variable domain: SQTIHQWPATLVQPVGSPLSLECTVEGTSNPNLYWYRQAAGRGLQLLFYSVGIGQISSEVPQNLSASRPQDRQFILSSKKLLLSDSGFYLCAWSVEGDPQPQHFGDGTRLSIL.